The clone carrying this TCR beta chain occurred a few times. This record comes from a study of blood T cells in healthy people across ages. The use of a sample-barcoded 5' primer and a J-beta primer mix characterized a second PCR of about 7 to 12 cycles. A single record per CDR3 protein comes from TCRdb applying MiXCR to the 5' RACE reads. Seen here are more than 600,000 distinct CDR3 sequences, around 25% observed once, and the top ten hold roughly a tenth. The CDR3 is made up of 13 amino acids. Looked up from germline, CDR1 is MGHDK and CDR2 is SYGVNS. Trimming left V 8 bases short and J 2 bases short, with 12 bases between. The same data also contributed to another study, on T cells of mothers and their children. This second study notes: Pairs that are related and pairs that are unrelated have TCR recombination output shaped similarly by thymic selection.

The genes are TRBV25-1 and TRBJ1-2; D call uncertain. Sequencing was performed on blood. This sequence was found in a boy aged 5-17 years in good health. Here the CDR3 DNA reads TGTGCCAGCCGACCTGCGGGGAACTATGGCTACACCTTC. Its protein product is CASRPAGNYGYTF.